This TCR beta chain was identified during a study of vaccination and CD4 T cells after COVID-19. Once obtained from cultured CD4+ T cells, the DNA was sequenced using the Oncomine TCR Beta short-read assay. TCRdb called the PCR reads again in MiXCR, with one record for every CDR3 protein. The table records about 22,000 distinct CDR3 sequences, 35% to 40% of them present only once. The germline V gene has CDR1 MRHNA and CDR2 SNTAGT. V was clipped by 6 bases and J by 5 bases, with 13 bases between them. The CDR3 totals 13 residues. Stated time point: late sampling 161 to 241 days after vaccination in three convalescent patients. Treatment meaning: approximately nine-day PBMC culture with coronavirus spike peptide pools or control peptides (ViraFEST assay). There are a few counts of this clonotype. Its antigen remains unknown.

The sample in question was CD4+ T cells from blood, cultured in vitro, obtained about 7 months after SARS-CoV-2 vaccination. The TCR comes from a human donor who had recovered from COVID-19. The chain is built from TRBV6-4 and TRBJ1-2; D perhaps matches TRBD1 (6 bases). CDR3 coding DNA: TGTGCCAGCAGCCCGGGGGCCCTTTATGGCTACACCTTC. Translating it yields CASSPGALYGYTF.